These 13 T cell receptor beta chains were all obtained from the same sample, sequenced in a study of shared clonotypes between healthy human individuals. Terminally differentiated effector memory CD45RA+ cells were left out of the naive CD8 fraction, which was CD45RO-negative and positively selected for CCR7. Sequenced by immunoSEQ multiplex PCR; TCRdb stores in-frame clones only, minus some. The data show hundreds of thousands of clones, with roughly nine tenths seen just once and 24% held by the top ten. Sample: naive CD8+ T cells sorted from blood. The receptors derive from a man aged 25-45 years in good health.

The chain employs TRBV9 and TRBJ1-6; D not resolved. V lost 0 bases to trimming and J lost 10 bases, with 8 bases between them. This CDR3 comprises 13 residues. Per the germline V gene, CDR1 is SGDLS and CDR2 is YYNGEE. The DNA for the CDR3 is TGTGCCAGCAGCGTAGGAGGGTCGTCACCCCTCCACTTT. The encoded protein is CASSVGGSSPLHF.

The chain combines TRBV5-1 with TRBJ1-1, with D perhaps TRBD1 (5 bases). CDR3 size: 15 residues. Germline-derived CDR1 and CDR2 are SGHRS and YFSETQ. The V and J ends lost 0 bases and 5 bases respectively, with 14 bases between them. In nucleotides, the CDR3 is TGCGCCAGCAGCTTGGGCCCGAGGGGAGATACTGAAGCTTTCTTT. Translation: CASSLGPRGDTEAFF.

V and J are TRBV18 and TRBJ1-1; 8 bases are shared with TRBD1. V gave up 5 bases and J gave up 3 bases; unmatched junction bases: 8. Germline CDR1 and CDR2: KGHSH and LQKENI. The CDR3 has 15 residues. The CDR3 protein is CASSLLQGEDTEAFF. CDR3 in DNA: TGTGCCAGCTCATTATTACAGGGGGAGGACACTGAAGCTTTCTTT.

The rearrangement joins TRBV6-5 to TRBJ2-7; D is possibly TRBD2 (6 bases). The CDR3 contains 15 residues. Germline lookup yields CDR1 MNHEY and CDR2 SVGAGI. Trimming removed 2 bases from V and 2 bases from J, with 13 bases in between. This CDR3 is CASSYLAGPTYEQYF. CDR3 nucleotides: TGTGCCAGCAGTTACCTTGCGGGACCCACCTACGAGCAGTACTTC.

This clone was recorded at least ten times. The chain couples TRBV30 to TRBJ2-3; 13 bases fit TRBD2. The V gene end was trimmed by 3 bases and the J gene end by 3 bases; junction bases not matched to a gene: 6. CDR1 GTSNPN and CDR2 SVGIG come from the germline V gene (reference sequence). The CDR3 length is 16 residues. As DNA, the CDR3 is TGTGCCTGGAGCGGCGGGACTAGCGGGATGACAGATACGCAGTATTTT. Translating it yields CAWSGGTSGMTDTQYF.

V and J are TRBV11-2 and TRBJ2-3; D is unclear. Per the germline V gene, CDR1 is SGHAT and CDR2 is FQNNGV. The CDR3 extends over 14 amino acids. Trimming took off 3 bases at V and 0 bases at J, with 7 bases between the two ends. The CDR3 region is CASSFLISTDTQYF. The CDR3, as DNA: TGTGCCAGCAGCTTTCTAATTAGCACAGATACGCAGTATTTT.

The CDR3 loop reads CSGRDTAYEQYF. The CDR3 nucleotides are TGCAGCGGCCGGGACACTGCCTACGAGCAGTACTTC. The gene calls are TRBV29-1 and TRBJ2-7; D perhaps matches TRBD1 (6 bases). Trimming left V 7 bases short and J 2 bases short, with 12 bases between. In germline, CDR1 is SQVTM, CDR2 ANQGSEA. CDR3 length equals 12 residues.

The chain has TRBV7-9 and TRBJ2-2; no clear D. The length of the CDR3 is 12 residues. V was clipped by 1 base and J by 7 bases, with 4 bases between them. CDR1 is SEHNR, CDR2 FQNEAQ, per germline (reference sequence). Here the CDR3 reads CASSLVFGELFF. The DNA for the CDR3 is TGTGCCAGCAGCTTAGTATTCGGGGAGCTGTTTTTT.

This chain uses TRBV6-1 with TRBJ1-5; no reliable D call. This CDR3 comprises 16 residues. Germline V gene sequence: CDR1 MNHNS, CDR2 SASEGT. The V and J ends lost 2 bases and 0 bases respectively, with 11 bases between them. CDR3 sequence reads: CASSEWGFGSNQPQHF. DNA of the CDR3: TGTGCCAGCAGTGAATGGGGTTTCGGTAGCAATCAGCCCCAGCATTTT.

This clone occurred a few times. This specimen includes other DNA sequences encoding the same CDR3. V is TRBV19 and J is TRBJ2-7; D is possibly TRBD1 (6 bases). The CDR3 is made up of 13 amino acids. V lost 3 bases, J lost 2 bases, and 8 bases lay in between. Germline loops: CDR1 LNHDA, CDR2 SQIVND (reference sequence). The CDR3 DNA is TGTGCCAGTAGTATCCGGGACACCTACGAGCAGTACTTC. Its translation: CASSIRDTYEQYF. The whole variable domain, filled in from reference TRBV19 and TRBJ2-7, reads DGGITQSPKYLFRKEGQNVTLSCEQNLNHDAMYWYRQDPGQGLRLIYYSQIVNDFQKGDIAEGYSVSREKKESFPLTVTSAQKNPTAFYLCASSIRDTYEQYFGPGTRLTVT.

The chain joins TRBV7-9 to TRBJ2-2; D gene unclear. Between the trimmed V and J ends, which lost 6 bases and 2 bases, there was a span of 4 bases. Germline values: CDR1 SEHNR, CDR2 FQNEAQ (reference sequence). CDR3 length equals 12 residues. Written as DNA, the CDR3 is TGTGCCAGCAGAACAAACACCGGGGAGCTGTTTTTT. This encodes CASRTNTGELFF. Full variable domain (rest looked up from reference TRBV7-9 and TRBJ2-2): DTGVSQNPRHKITKRGQNVTFRCDPISEHNRLYWYRQTLGQGPEFLTYFQNEAQLEKSRLLSDRFSAERPKGSFSTLEIQRTEQGDSAMYLCASRTNTGELFFGEGSRLTVL.

The chain carries TRBV6-5 and TRBJ1-1; D is uncertain. This CDR3 is built from 14 residues. CDR1 and CDR2 (germline): MNHEY, SVGAGI. Deletions cut 2 bases from V and 1 base from J, with 8 bases between. The CDR3 loop is CASSYGLGNTEAFF. CDR3 bases: TGTGCCAGCAGTTACGGCCTTGGGAACACTGAAGCTTTCTTT.

The sample holds one count of this clone. The DNA of the CDR3 is TGTGCCAGCAGCCATCCCGACAGGTATGAAGCTTTCTTT. Its protein is CASSHPDRYEAFF. The chain uses TRBV7-9 and TRBJ1-1; D may be TRBD1 (6 bases). Germline loops: CDR1 SEHNR, CDR2 FQNEAQ (reference sequence). The CDR3 totals 13 residues. Between the trimmed V and J ends, which lost 5 bases and 7 bases, there was a span of 14 bases.